The TCR beta chain described here comes from a study of T cells in Graves' hyperthyroidism and ophthalmopathy. Findings of the study overall: Blood also showed most of the thyroid clonotypes that were expanded above 0.001.

TCR beta CDR3 region amplification was performed from RNA transcripts. First-round RT-PCR of the TCR CDR3 relied on the HTBI primer set. TCRdb recomputed calls from the multiplex PCR reads with MiXCR, one row per CDR3 protein. The sample records hundreds of thousands of distinct CDR3 sequences, approximately 14% being singletons. Subjects with ophthalmopathy showed a Clinical Activity Score no lower than 3, a NOSPECS grade no lower than 4, and a duration shorter than 3 months. This clonotype has a handful of counts. The antigen remains undetermined. The CDR3 covers 14 residues. The V gene lost 5 bases and the J gene lost 1 base, with 11 bases spanning the gap. Germline CDR1 and CDR2: MNHEY and SMNVEV (reference sequence).

Sequencing used blood. The source of this sequence is a woman aged 55 to 70 with Graves' ophthalmopathy. The chain recombines TRBV27 with TRBJ1-1; possible D gene TRBD1, 6 bases. The DNA for the CDR3 is TGTGCCAGCAGTACTCGGACAGAGAACACTGAAGCTTTCTTT. Translated, it gives CASSTRTENTEAFF.